The source of this T cell receptor (beta chain) is a study of blood T cell repertoires in COVID-19. On the study more broadly: The origin of the acute and convalescent COVID-19 samples was the United States, Italy and Spain.

CDR1 is LNHDA and CDR2 is SQIVND in the germline V gene (reference sequence). The CDR3 contains 15 residues. V dropped 7 bases and J dropped 7 bases, with 22 bases sitting between them. TCRdb's copy holds only in-frame clones and misses some; the assay was immunoSEQ multiplex PCR. Here the sample spans tens of thousands of clones, roughly 88% being singletons. This chain joins TRBV19 and TRBJ1-2, with D perhaps TRBD1 (6 bases). The clonotype originates from a woman over 75 with COVID-19, enrolled during active disease. Sequencing was carried out using peripheral blood. CDR3: CASNKAGASRFGYTF. In DNA form, the CDR3 reads TGTGCCAGTAACAAGGCAGGGGCGAGTAGATTTGGCTACACCTTC.